The clone carrying this T cell receptor (beta chain) was detected a few times. These data come from a study of tumor-infiltrating lymphocytes in primary liver carcinoma. On the study more broadly: All patients, whether men or women, fell within 30 to 69 years of age.

Germline-derived CDR1 and CDR2 are SGHAT and FQNNGV. V lost 8 bases and J 5 bases, leaving 17 bases between the germline ends. This CDR3 has 14 amino acids. Starting from about 0.5 ug of total RNA, TCR beta cDNA was produced with a primer in the constant region. Modified slightly, ARM-PCR produced TCR beta libraries over three nested multiplex PCR rounds. TRBV1-TRBV30 forward and Cbeta reverse primers drove the first two roughly 10-cycle rounds. TCRdb recomputed calls from the multiplex PCR reads with MiXCR, one row per CDR3 protein. Among roughly 78,000 distinct CDR3 sequences, over 55% were seen once, and the ten largest hold roughly an eighth. Starting material for RNA and DNA co-extraction consisted of about 20-33 mg of unsorted bulk tissue. Primary liver carcinomas in the patients were surgically resected. The patients, who had chronic HBV infection, were treatment-naive (untreated).

The receptor was isolated from a woman aged 55 to 70 with primary liver carcinoma and hepatitis B virus infection. The sample comprised liver tumor tissue from sampling region 4. Sample subset: tumor region T4, right-lateral pole. The V gene is TRBV11-2, the J gene TRBJ2-3; maybe TRBD2 (6 bases). The CDR3 loop reads CASWVEGEGDTQYF. CDR3 in DNA: TGTGCCAGCTGGGTGGAGGGTGAGGGAGATACGCAGTATTTT.